This T cell receptor (beta chain) was profiled in a study of control samples from healthy donors and cancer patients. The V end was cut by 0 bases, the J end by 0 bases, with 7 bases between. This CDR3 has 15 amino acids. The germline V gene encodes CDR1 LGHDT and CDR2 YNNKEL (reference sequence). Some clones are missing from TCRdb's copy, which holds only in-frame ones; the method was immunoSEQ multiplex PCR. The sample contains tens of thousands of clones, over 90% of which appear only once. The specimen was blood. This chain connects TRBV3-1 (or the pseudogene TRBV3-2) to TRBJ2-3; D uncertain. This receptor was obtained from a woman aged 25-40 years in good health. CDR3 nucleotides: TGTGCCAGCAGCCAAGAAACAGCTAGCACAGATACGCAGTATTTT. It translates to CASSQETASTDTQYF.